This entry lists 6 T cell receptor beta chains sequenced from one sample in a study of CD8 T cells in ankylosing spondylitis. Via MiXCR, TCRdb re-called the 5' RACE reads, giving one row per CDR3 protein. The repertoire holds over 100,000 distinct CDR3 sequences, with roughly an eighth as singletons. The sequencing input was blood, either unsorted or a sorted T cell fraction (not recorded which). These receptors all come from a female donor with ankylosing spondylitis or in good health (not recorded which).

This clonotype was detected only a few times. The genes are TRBV28 and TRBJ1-3; 9 bases are a match to TRBD1. CDR1 is MDHEN, CDR2 SYDVKM, per germline. The CDR3 spans 16 residues. V was clipped by 4 bases and J by 4 bases; unmatched bases: 8. The DNA for the CDR3 is TGTGCCAGCAGTTCCACCGGGACAGGGTCCGGAAACACCATATATTTT. It specifies CASSSTGTGSGNTIYF. Combining the CDR3 with reference TRBV28 and TRBJ1-3 gives the whole variable domain DVKVTQSSRYLVKRTGEKVFLECVQDMDHENMFWYRQDPGLGLRLIYFSYDVKMKEKGDIPEGYSVSREKKERFSLILESASTNQTSMYLCASSSTGTGSGNTIYFGEGSWLTVV.

The chain links TRBV12-3 or TRBV12-4 to TRBJ2-1; 8 bases are shared with TRBD2. The CDR3 is 13 residues long. The CDR3 nucleotides are TGTGCTGGCGGGGGGAGCTCCTACAATGAGCAGTTCTTC. Translation gives CAGGGSSYNEQFF.

This rearrangement joins TRBV4-2 to TRBJ2-7; tentative D call: TRBD2 (5 bases). Germline loops: CDR1 LGHNA, CDR2 YNFKEQ. V lost 5 bases and J 0 bases, leaving 14 bases between the germline ends. CDR3 length: 15 amino acids. CDR3 sequence reads: CASSYGMGSSYEQYF. The CDR3 bases are TGTGCCAGCAGCTACGGGATGGGAAGCTCCTACGAGCAGTACTTC.

This clonotype occurred many times. The rearrangement joins TRBV25-1 to TRBJ2-1; 7 positions agree with TRBD2. The CDR3 runs 15 residues. From germline, CDR1 is MGHDK and CDR2 SYGVNS. The V and J ends lost 6 bases and 4 bases, in that order; junction bases with no gene match: 9. The CDR3 reads CASSPFGGSYNEQFF. As DNA, the CDR3 is TGTGCCAGCAGCCCCTTCGGGGGGTCATACAATGAGCAGTTCTTC.

This clonotype has a count of ten or more. The chain is built from TRBV5-1 and TRBJ2-5; 11 bases align to TRBD2. V was pared by 4 bases and J by 5 bases, with 10 bases of the junction left unmatched. This CDR3 is built from 16 residues. Per germline, CDR1 SGHRS and CDR2 YFSETQ. CDR3: CASSLSRLAGSETQYF. CDR3 coding DNA: TGCGCCAGCAGCCTGTCAAGACTAGCGGGATCGGAGACCCAGTACTTC.

This clonotype has a count of ten or more. The gene calls are TRBV11-2 and TRBJ2-1; 10 bases are shared with TRBD1. CDR1 is SGHAT, CDR2 FQNNGV, per germline. V dropped 6 bases and J dropped 8; count of bases not matched to a gene: 10. The CDR3 spans 15 residues. The CDR3 DNA reads as TGTGCCAGCAGTTACGACAGGGGGCGCAACTATGAGCAGTTCTTC. This translates into CASSYDRGRNYEQFF.